These 8 T cell receptor beta chains were sequenced from one sample in a study of T-cell reconstitution after alpha-beta-depleted transplantation in children. Unique molecular identifiers were used to barcode this TCRbeta library. One entry per CDR3 protein, called by TCRdb with MiXCR from the PCR reads. The repertoire holds 700,000 to 950,000 distinct CDR3 sequences, 15% to 20% seen once, with around 4.5% in the top ten. This sample comprised PBMCs, mostly from graft donor cells, obtained 360 days after TCRalphabeta/CD19-depleted stem cell transplant. All receptors come from a male patient younger than 18 who had a stem cell transplant for acute lymphoblastic leukemia, so the T cells may come from the graft donor.

The rearrangement uses TRBV19 and TRBJ2-2; tentative D call: TRBD1 (6 bases). The length of the CDR3 is 15 residues. The V and J ends lost 7 bases and 4 bases respectively, with 16 bases between them. Germline assignment: CDR1 LNHDA and CDR2 SQIVND (reference sequence). The CDR3 bases are TGTGCCAGTATCGGTCCCCACAGGGCCACCGGGGAGCTGTTTTTT. The encoded protein is CASIGPHRATGELFF. Together with reference TRBV19 and TRBJ2-2, the CDR3 gives the full variable domain: DGGITQSPKYLFRKEGQNVTLSCEQNLNHDAMYWYRQDPGQGLRLIYYSQIVNDFQKGDIAEGYSVSREKKESFPLTVTSAQKNPTAFYLCASIGPHRATGELFFGEGSRLTVL.

This clonotype was recorded many times. The rearrangement links TRBV15 to TRBJ2-7; 11 bases line up with TRBD2. Germline values: CDR1 LNHNV, CDR2 YYDKDF (reference sequence). Trimming removed 1 base from V and 0 bases from J; junction bases left unmatched: 8. The CDR3 extends over 18 amino acids. As DNA, the CDR3 is TGTGCCACCAGCAGAGTGGCCGCCGGGACTAGCGGCTCCTACGAGCAGTACTTC. Its protein is CATSRVAAGTSGSYEQYF. The variable domain in full, with the rest retrieved from reference TRBV15 and TRBJ2-7, is DAMVIQNPRYQVTQFGKPVTLSCSQTLNHNVMYWYQQKSSQAPKLLFHYYDKDFNNEADTPDNFQSRRPNTSFCFLDIRSPGLGDTAMYLCATSRVAAGTSGSYEQYFGPGTRLTVT.

This chain links TRBV27 with TRBJ2-1; D perhaps matches TRBD2 (5 bases). Deletions cut 4 bases from V and 7 bases from J, with 23 bases between. This CDR3 is 17 amino acids long. The germline CDR1 and CDR2 sequences are MNHEY and SMNVEV (reference sequence). The CDR3 DNA is TGTGCCAGCAGTTCCCAACCCGTCTCCGGGGTACGTAATGAGCAGTTCTTC. It translates to CASSSQPVSGVRNEQFF.

This sequence joins TRBV5-1 and TRBJ2-4; D might be TRBD2 (5 bases). This CDR3 contains 13 residues. The germline V and J ends were trimmed by 6 bases and 3 bases, with 10 bases remaining between them. CDR1 is SGHRS, CDR2 YFSETQ, per germline. The CDR3 loop reads CASTPSGKNIQYF. The CDR3 DNA reads TGCGCCAGCACCCCAAGCGGCAAAAACATTCAGTACTTC.

This clonotype was counted between two and nine times. The chain links TRBV16 to TRBJ2-7; D uncertain. Germline lookup yields CDR1 KGHSY and CDR2 FQNENV. V was trimmed by 4 bases and J by 3 bases, leaving 13 bases between them. This CDR3 has 14 residues. DNA of the CDR3: TGTGCCAGCAGCCGATTAATCCCAGGCTACGAGCAGTACTTC. It codes for CASSRLIPGYEQYF.

This clonotype was counted a few times. V gene TRBV5-1 combines with J gene TRBJ2-1; D may correspond to TRBD1 or TRBD2 (5 bases each). V was shortened by 0 bases and J by 5 bases, with 15 bases between the two germline ends. CDR3 length equals 16 residues. Germline CDR1 is SGHRS and CDR2 is YFSETQ. The CDR3 bases are TGCGCCAGCAGCTTGGCCGCCGGGACGCTTAACAATGAGCAGTTCTTC. It translates to CASSLAAGTLNNEQFF. Drawing the rest from reference TRBV5-1 and TRBJ2-1, the complete variable domain is KAGVTQTPRYLIKTRGQQVTLSCSPISGHRSVSWYQQTPGQGLQFLFEYFSETQRNKGNFPGRFSGRQFSNSRSEMNVSTLELGDSALYLCASSLAAGTLNNEQFFGPGTRLTVL.

There are a few counts of this clonotype. This chain uses TRBV27 with TRBJ1-3; D remains unclear. Germline CDR1 MNHEY, CDR2 SMNVEV (reference sequence). The length of the CDR3 is 15 residues. Between the trimmed V and J ends, which lost 3 bases and 1 base, there was a span of 10 bases. The CDR3 DNA reads TGTGCCAGCAGTTTTAGTCCGGAGTCTGGAAACACCATATATTTT. It is translated as CASSFSPESGNTIYF.

J is TRBJ1-1 and V is TRBV5-6; D perhaps matches TRBD1 (5 bases). Trimming pared 5 bases from V and 3 bases from J, leaving 11 bases between. From germline, CDR1 is SGHDT and CDR2 YYEEEE. The CDR3 is 13 amino acids. The chain's CDR3 is CASRRDAYTEAFF. For the CDR3, the DNA is TGTGCCAGCAGACGGGACGCATACACTGAAGCTTTCTTT.